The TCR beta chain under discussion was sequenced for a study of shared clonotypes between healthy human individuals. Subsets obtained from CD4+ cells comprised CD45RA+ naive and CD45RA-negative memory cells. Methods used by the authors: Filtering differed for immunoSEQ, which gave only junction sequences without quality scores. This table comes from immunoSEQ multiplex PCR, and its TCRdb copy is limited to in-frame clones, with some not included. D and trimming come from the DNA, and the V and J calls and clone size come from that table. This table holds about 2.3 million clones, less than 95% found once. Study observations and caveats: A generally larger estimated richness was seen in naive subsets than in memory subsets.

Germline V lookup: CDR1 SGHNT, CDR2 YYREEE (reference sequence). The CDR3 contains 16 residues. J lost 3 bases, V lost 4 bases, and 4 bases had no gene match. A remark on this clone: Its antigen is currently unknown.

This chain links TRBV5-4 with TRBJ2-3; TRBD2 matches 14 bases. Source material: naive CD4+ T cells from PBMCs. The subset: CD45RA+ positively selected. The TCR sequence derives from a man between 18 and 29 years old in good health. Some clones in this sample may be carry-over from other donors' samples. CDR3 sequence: CASSRGLAGATDTQYF. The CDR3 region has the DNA TGTGCCAGCAGCCGGGGACTAGCGGGAGCAACAGATACGCAGTATTTT.